The sequence of this T cell receptor beta chain was determined in a study of blood T cell repertoires in COVID-19 (TCRdb year 2020). At the level of the whole study: Samples from collaborators originated in the United States, Italy and Spain and spanned both the acute and convalescent phases of COVID-19. A freely available public database, intended as a resource for researchers studying the immune response to SARS-CoV-2, is where the repertoires were released. Subjects who had been exposed to COVID-19, were actively infected with it, or had recovered from it provided the deeply sampled blood TCRbeta repertoires that made up the dataset. The prospective study material was composed of cDNA or gDNA derived from T cells, B-cell-depleted T cells, or PBMCs. Where available, HLA class I and class II types were taken from metadata supplied by the sample provider and were not determined by assay-based typing. Samples were obtained from the ongoing ImmuneRACE study (first 160 participants) and from over a thousand subjects provided by 6 global collaborators. The sample metadata nearly always contained a de-identified subject ID, COVID-19 status, age in years and sex.

The CDR3 spans 16 residues, from the cysteine through the phenylalanine. Only the CDR3 part of the read is kept: 48 bases, read in frame from the first base. CDR1 and CDR2 (LGHDT, YNNKEL) derive from the germline V gene (reference sequence). The junction shows trimming of 1 base on V and 3 bases on J, plus 15 bases between the germline ends. For this clone: Its antigen target is currently unknown. No clone much larger than this one lies a single base away; base qualities are absent.

The immunoSEQ Assay, a bias-controlled multiplex PCR, was used to amplify TCRbeta CDR3 regions from genomic DNA. The study's processing was this. The number of nucleated cells in each sample was estimated by amplification of reference gene primers within the assay. To quantify the absolute abundance of each unique TCRbeta CDR3 rearrangement, sequence reads were collapsed and filtered. Productive Simpson clonality was computed per sample as the square root of Simpson's diversity index over productive rearrangements. Sourced from immuneACCESS, this table was stored by TCRdb with only in-frame sequences that have V and J called. A share of the clones is absent; for the studies checked, an unresolved V gene accounts for under half, and the remainder has no known explanation. V, J and clone size reflect that table, while D and trimming were determined from the DNA. The sample data list fewer than 200,000 clones, and approximately 90% of these were observed just once. Jointly, the top ten make up roughly 25% of the sample.

Each collaborating institution followed its own protocols to collect whole blood in K2EDTA tubes. Collaborator samples were shipped for TCRbeta analysis as frozen whole blood, isolated PBMCs, or DNA extracted from either sample type. Beyond this particular receptor, the publication reports: The amount of clinical and demographic metadata varied by source and participant and was provided uncurated.

The sequenced sample consisted of peripheral blood. The sequence was collected from a man aged 55 to 70 with acute or convalescent COVID-19. The chain links TRBV3-1 (or the pseudogene TRBV3-2) with TRBJ1-1; no D gene can be assigned with confidence. CDR3 protein: CASSQVLSFSYTEAFF. The sequenced DNA is TGTGCCAGCAGCCAAGTTCTATCCTTTTCGTACACTGAAGCTTTCTTT.